Listed below are T cell receptor beta chains from one sample, sequenced in a study of T cell responses to AZD1222 COVID-19 vaccine. Sequencing was performed with immunoSEQ multiplex PCR; in TCRdb, only in-frame clones are kept and a portion is missing. The sample lists about 140,000 clones; 84% were seen once. The sample here was peripheral blood, taken on day 0 of AZD1222 vaccination. Every receptor here comes from an adult in good health. CDR3s leave out the opening cysteine and the closing phenylalanine or tryptophan.

v_call	j_call	cdr3_aa
TRBV28	TRBJ2-1	ASSIERFGNEQF
TRBV28	TRBJ2-1	ASWEEGRYNEQF
TRBV6-6	TRBJ1-4	ASSYLGNEKLF
TRBV4-1	TRBJ2-2	ASSQERGGLIGELF
TRBV24-1	TRBJ2-1	ATSGQGIRDEQF
TRBV28	TRBJ1-3	ASRAMSSGNTIY
TRBV6-1	TRBJ1-2	ASSESRGHGYT
TRBV28	TRBJ1-4	ASSLPPDMGRRKLF
TRBV7-8	TRBJ2-7	ASSLSRSEGLGEQY
TRBV5-1	TRBJ1-1	ASSLDLDTEAF
TRBV27	TRBJ1-2	ASSSVRSNYGYT
TRBV5-1	TRBJ2-1	ASSGGQVGTYNEQF
TRBV5-6	TRBJ1-2	ASSPRRQVTANYGYT
TRBV28	TRBJ1-2	ATQAPPGDYGYT
TRBV3-1/TRBV3-2	TRBJ1-6	ASSQPASSSSYNSPLH
TRBV2	TRBJ1-5	ASRGNQPQH
TRBV2	TRBJ1-2	ASMAVVYGYT
TRBV5-5	TRBJ2-5	ASSPSETQY
TRBV7-9	TRBJ2-7	ASSLVALREQY
TRBV7-8	TRBJ1-5	ASSLGDSNQPQH
TRBV5-5	TRBJ1-5	ASSPSGGTGQPQH
TRBV28	TRBJ1-5	ASSPRQGQGNQPQH
TRBV4-1	TRBJ2-5	ASSQGGGTAEETQY
TRBV6-5	TRBJ1-4	ASRVGTGGGKLF
TRBV9	TRBJ1-2	ASSDNRVDYGYT
TRBV5-1	TRBJ2-7	ASSSDRTGSSYEQY
TRBV18	TRBJ1-3	ASSLGQGTAGNTIY
TRBV25-1	TRBJ2-3	ASSVSGSTDTQY
TRBV15	TRBJ1-1	ATKVLTVNTEAF
TRBV7-9	TRBJ1-5	ASSPEGISNQPQH
TRBV10-3	TRBJ2-1	AISEGLPGLQYNEQF
TRBV5-1	TRBJ1-2	ASSLAGTSTNSYT
TRBV5-5	TRBJ2-7	ASSLLPVYEQY
TRBV15	TRBJ1-5	ATSGDRGSNQPQH
TRBV28	TRBJ2-6	ASSLAYGANVLT
TRBV27	TRBJ2-7	ASSLKDLRPYEQY
TRBV12-3/TRBV12-4	TRBJ1-2	ASSLAAEGGYT
TRBV2	TRBJ1-1	ASSRQGPNTEAF
TRBV25-1	TRBJ1-2	ASIPAGQGNYGYT
TRBV4-1	TRBJ1-4	ASSAGQGARNEKLF
TRBV7-9	TRBJ1-5	ASSLVVGGLGNQPQH
TRBV3-1/TRBV3-2	TRBJ1-1	ASSQENRVTEAF
TRBV2	TRBJ1-3	ASSEVLGNTIY
TRBV3-1/TRBV3-2	TRBJ1-3	ASSHKNGGARGNTIY
TRBV27	TRBJ1-5	ASSLSVTQPQH
TRBV3-1/TRBV3-2	TRBJ1-6	ASSQGGLGSPLH
TRBV6-5	TRBJ1-5	ASSQRQGGNQPQH
TRBV6-5	TRBJ2-7	ASSNSRDGYEQY
TRBV28	TRBJ1-6	ASSLGGWNSPLH
TRBV30	TRBJ1-6	AWSVDPGQRNSPLH
TRBV6-5	TRBJ1-2	ASSRTAGYT
TRBV6-1	TRBJ2-1	ASSEVRPWDEQF
TRBV18	TRBJ1-3	ASSTGVGNTIY
TRBV27	TRBJ2-3	ASSYMGPGTGGTDTQY
TRBV5-1	TRBJ1-6	ASSPETGGFHSPLH
TRBV28	TRBJ2-7	ASSFGWGGYEQY
TRBV6-5	TRBJ1-2	ASRPPGQGRGYT
TRBV3-1/TRBV3-2	TRBJ2-1	ASSQERQGRYNEQF